This TCR beta chain is drawn from a study of blood T cell repertoires in COVID-19. Across the whole study: PBMCs, B-cell-depleted T cells, or T cells were the source of the cDNA or gDNA that made up the material.

Generated by immunoSEQ multiplex PCR, the TCRdb table keeps only in-frame clones and is missing some. This table holds 300,000 to 400,000 clones, roughly nine tenths found once. Participant-given clinical history determined each cohort assignment. In germline, CDR1 is MNHEY, CDR2 SVGAGI. CDR3 size: 13 residues. Trimming stripped 6 bases from V and 4 bases from J, with 9 bases between. The TCR sequence derives from a man in his sixties who had recovered from COVID-19. What was sequenced was PBMCs or T cells enriched from blood (not recorded which). The chain has TRBV6-5 and TRBJ2-2; D is possibly TRBD1 (6 bases). The CDR3 bases are TGTGCCAGCAGCCCAGGGGTCACCGGGGAGCTGTTTTTT. Its translation: CASSPGVTGELFF.